This T cell receptor beta chain originates from a study of blood T cell repertoires in COVID-19. On the study more broadly: Acute and convalescent COVID-19 samples came from the United States, Italy and Spain.

Recruited during active infection, patients (from Seattle) were subsequently followed longitudinally. Notes on this clone: This same CDR3 is encoded by further DNA sequences in the sample.

Sequencing was performed with immunoSEQ multiplex PCR; in TCRdb, only in-frame clones are kept and a portion is missing. This sample has about 300,000 clones; 80% to 95% occur once, and the top ten carry 6.8%. The trim removed 5 bases at V and 1 base at J, leaving 7 bases unmatched. Germline V gene data show CDR1 as MNHEY and CDR2 as SVGAGI. The CDR3 loop spans 15 amino acids. This sequence joins TRBV6-5 and TRBJ1-2, with 7 bases fitting TRBD1. This receptor was taken from a woman in her 30s with COVID-19, enrolled during active disease. The sample consisted of peripheral blood. The CDR3 loop reads CASSPQGTGNYGYTF. CDR3 nucleotides: TGTGCCAGCAGTCCACAGGGGACTGGTAACTATGGCTACACCTTC.